The 17 T cell receptor beta chains below come from one sample, sequenced in a study of cytomegalovirus exposure and HLA in healthy donors. Only in-frame clones appear in the TCRdb table, and some are missing; sequencing was by immunoSEQ multiplex PCR. The profile covers approximately 70,000 clones, with around 94% appearing a single time and about 3.5% taken by the ten largest. Source material: PBMCs. The receptors were gathered from a woman under 30 in good health and CMV-seropositive.

The chain recombines TRBV29-1 with TRBJ2-1; TRBD2 matches at 11 bases. V was clipped by 6 bases and J by 11 bases; unmatched bases: 9. The CDR3 consists of 13 residues. CDR1 is SQVTM and CDR2 is ANQGSEA in the germline V gene. The CDR3 DNA sequence: TGCAGCGTCCCAGGGACTAGCGGAAGACAGCAGTTCTTC. Translating gives CSVPGTSGRQQFF.

This chain joins TRBV5-1 and TRBJ1-4, with a weak D call TRBD1 (6 bases). Trimming pared 1 base from V and 2 bases from J, leaving 12 bases between. From germline, CDR1 is SGHRS and CDR2 YFSETQ. The CDR3 sequence is 16 residues long. The chain's CDR3 is CASSLTGIGTNEKLFF. The CDR3 DNA sequence: TGCGCCAGCAGCTTGACAGGGATCGGCACTAATGAAAAACTGTTTTTT.

V and J are TRBV2 and TRBJ2-2; tentative D call: TRBD1 (6 bases). The CDR3 consists of 16 residues. V was pared by 5 bases and J by 1 base, with 14 bases between. Germline V CDR1 and CDR2: SNHLY, FYNNEI. This chain's CDR3 is CASSTRGRGNTGELFF. The CDR3 DNA reads TGTGCCAGCAGTACCCGGGGCAGGGGGAACACCGGGGAGCTGTTTTTT.

This chain uses TRBV10-3 with TRBJ1-5; D unclear. V was shortened by 6 bases and J by 2 bases, with 14 bases between the two germline ends. Per the germline V gene, CDR1 is ENHRY and CDR2 is SYGVKD. CDR3 length: 15 amino acids. The CDR3 DNA reads as TGTGCCATCAGCTCCGCCGGAGAGGGCAATCAGCCCCAGCATTTT. This codes for CAISSAGEGNQPQHF.

The genes are TRBV4-3 and TRBJ1-1; D is undetermined. Germline V gives CDR1 LGHNA, CDR2 YSLEER. The CDR3 length is 15 residues. V was shortened by 0 bases and J by 5 bases, with 13 bases between the two germline ends. The CDR3, as DNA: TGCGCCAGCAGCCAAGATCGACTTGGTGGGACTGAAGCTTTCTTT. Translated, it gives CASSQDRLGGTEAFF.

The chain joins TRBV7-9 to TRBJ1-4; 9 bases line up with TRBD1. Germline V gives CDR1 SEHNR, CDR2 FQNEAQ (reference sequence). The length of the CDR3 is 13 residues. J lost 5 bases, V lost 5 bases, and 0 bases had no gene match. The CDR3: CASSGQGNEKLFF. The CDR3 region has the DNA TGTGCCAGCAGCGGACAGGGGAATGAAAAACTGTTTTTT.

This rearrangement joins TRBV7-9 to TRBJ2-1; D gene ambiguous. Germline V gives CDR1 SEHNR, CDR2 FQNEAQ (reference sequence). The CDR3 spans 12 residues. Between the trimmed V and J ends, which lost 1 base and 5 bases, there was a span of 3 bases. CDR3 bases: TGTGCCAGCAGCTTAGTTAACAATGAGCAGTTCTTC. This encodes CASSLVNNEQFF.

The chain employs TRBV14 and TRBJ2-1; a weak D match, TRBD1 (6 bases). The CDR3 contains 14 residues. Germline values: CDR1 SGHDN, CDR2 FVKESK. V lost 3 bases and J lost 10, with 16 bases in between. The chain's CDR3 is CASSQVVVGQEQFF. The DNA of the CDR3 is TGTGCCAGCAGCCAGGTCGTCGTAGGACAGGAGCAGTTCTTC.

This chain links TRBV2 with TRBJ1-1, with 7 positions matching TRBD1. Germline values: CDR1 SNHLY, CDR2 FYNNEI. Trimming cost V 5 bases and J 1 base; bases outside gene matches: 4. The CDR3 contains 14 residues. The CDR3 bases are TGTGCCAGCAGTTGGGACAGAGAGAACACTGAAGCTTTCTTT. This sequence encodes CASSWDRENTEAFF.

This chain joins TRBV28 and TRBJ2-1; 7 bases match TRBD2. Germline lookup yields CDR1 MDHEN and CDR2 SYDVKM. Unmatched junction bases numbered 4, after V lost 7 bases and J lost 1 base. CDR3 length: 14 residues. CDR3 nucleotide sequence: TGTGCCAGCAATGCGGGGGTGTCCTACAATGAGCAGTTCTTC. Residues: CASNAGVSYNEQFF.

The chain is built from TRBV25-1 and TRBJ2-3; 8 bases align to TRBD2. This CDR3 comprises 16 residues. Germline V CDR1 and CDR2: MGHDK, SYGVNS. The V gene end was trimmed by 6 bases and the J gene end by 3 bases; junction bases not matched to a gene: 11. This CDR3 is CASSSPGTSRTDTQYF. The CDR3 nucleotides read TGTGCCAGCAGCTCACCCGGGACTAGTCGAACAGATACGCAGTATTTT.

The chain links TRBV25-1 to TRBJ1-1; 7 positions match TRBD1. V was pared by 4 bases and J by 3 bases, with 5 bases of the junction left unmatched. CDR3 length equals 14 residues. Germline V gene data show CDR1 as MGHDK and CDR2 as SYGVNS. The CDR3 protein is CASSGKQGYTEAFF. In DNA, the CDR3 is TGTGCCAGCAGTGGGAAACAGGGGTACACTGAAGCTTTCTTT.

The rearrangement uses TRBV13 and TRBJ2-5; TRBD1 agrees at 7 bases. The CDR3 loop spans 16 amino acids. The ends lost 6 bases at V and 1 base at J; junction bases unmatched: 11. Germline V gene lookup returns CDR1 PRHDT and CDR2 FYEKMQ (reference sequence). CDR3 DNA sequence: TGTGCCAGCAGTCGAAGGCAGGGGGTCTTCCAAGAGACCCAGTACTTC. Its protein product is CASSRRQGVFQETQYF.

V is TRBV11-1 and J is TRBJ2-5; TRBD1 might be the D (6 bases). V gave up 3 bases and J gave up 2 bases, with 10 bases separating them. The CDR3 contains 14 residues. Germline V gives CDR1 SGHAT, CDR2 FQDESV (reference sequence). CDR3 residues: CASSLSGVQETQYF. CDR3 bases: TGTGCCAGCAGCTTGTCAGGGGTACAAGAGACCCAGTACTTC.

The rearrangement uses TRBV5-1 and TRBJ1-4, with no clear D. Germline CDR1 and CDR2: SGHRS and YFSETQ. The CDR3 runs 15 residues. V was trimmed by 4 bases and J by 7 bases, leaving 17 bases between them. CDR3 sequence: CASSEDGARPEKLFF. The CDR3 DNA reads TGCGCCAGCAGCGAAGACGGAGCCAGACCTGAAAAACTGTTTTTT.

This chain links TRBV28 with TRBJ1-1; D not resolved. Germline V CDR1 and CDR2: MDHEN, SYDVKM. This CDR3 is 11 amino acids long. V lost 2 bases to trimming and J lost 8 bases, with 6 bases between them. The CDR3 DNA follows: TGTGCCAGCAGTTTACGAGGGGAAGCTTTCTTT. Protein sequence: CASSLRGEAFF.

This sequence joins TRBV7-9 and TRBJ1-2, with 7 nucleotides matching TRBD1. The CDR3 extends over 14 amino acids. J lost 4 bases, V lost 1 base, and 3 bases had no gene match. Germline V CDR1 and CDR2: SEHNR, FQNEAQ (reference sequence). The CDR3 bases are TGTGCCAGCAGCTTAGGACAGGGAGGCTATGGCTACACCTTC. It encodes CASSLGQGGYGYTF.